This T cell receptor (beta chain) was identified in a study of T cell responses to AZD1222 COVID-19 vaccine. V gave up 5 bases and J gave up 0 bases, with 10 bases separating them. CDR1 is MDHEN, CDR2 SYDVKM, per germline. CDR3 length: 14 residues. Note on this clone: What it binds is unknown.

Profiling relied on immunoSEQ multiplex PCR, and the TCRdb table lists in-frame clones only, not all of them. Of approximately 100,000 clones in the sample, approximately 91% were seen once. Overall study findings and caveats: Of spike-specific TCRs, nearly half reportedly target regions left unmutated in variants. Two AZD1222 administrations were followed by greater Spike-specific TCR breadth and depth.

Sequencing was performed on peripheral blood, taken on day 0 of AZD1222 vaccination. The rearrangement uses TRBV28 and TRBJ1-2, with D perhaps matching TRBD1 (5 bases). The source of this sequence is an adult in good health. Written as DNA, the CDR3 is TGTGCCAGCAGTGATGGGGGAGCTAACTATGGCTACACCTTC. Its translation is CASSDGGANYGYTF.